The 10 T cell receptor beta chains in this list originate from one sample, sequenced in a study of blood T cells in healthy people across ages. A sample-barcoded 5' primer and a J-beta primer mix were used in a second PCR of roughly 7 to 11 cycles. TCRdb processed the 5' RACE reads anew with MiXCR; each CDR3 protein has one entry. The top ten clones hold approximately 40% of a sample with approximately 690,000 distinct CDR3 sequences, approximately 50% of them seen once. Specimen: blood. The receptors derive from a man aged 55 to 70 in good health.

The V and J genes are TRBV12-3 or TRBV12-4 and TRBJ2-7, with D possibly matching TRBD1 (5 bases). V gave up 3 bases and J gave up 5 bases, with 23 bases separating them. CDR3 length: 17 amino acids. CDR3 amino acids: CASSLVYETARGDEQYF. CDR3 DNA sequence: TGTGCCAGCAGTTTGGTCTATGAGACAGCGAGAGGCGACGAGCAGTACTTC.

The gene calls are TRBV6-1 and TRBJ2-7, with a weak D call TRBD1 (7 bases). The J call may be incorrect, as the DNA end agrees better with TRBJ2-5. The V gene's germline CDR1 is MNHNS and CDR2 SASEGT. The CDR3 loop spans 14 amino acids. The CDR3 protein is CASYATGRGETQYF. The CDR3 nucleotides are TGTGCCAGCTACGCGACAGGGCGGGGAGAGACCCAGTACTTC.

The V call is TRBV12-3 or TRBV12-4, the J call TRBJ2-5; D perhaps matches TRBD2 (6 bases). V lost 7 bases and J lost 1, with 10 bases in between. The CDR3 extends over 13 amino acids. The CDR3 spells CASNAGPQETQYF. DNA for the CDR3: TGTGCCAGCAACGCGGGGCCCCAAGAGACCCAGTACTTC.

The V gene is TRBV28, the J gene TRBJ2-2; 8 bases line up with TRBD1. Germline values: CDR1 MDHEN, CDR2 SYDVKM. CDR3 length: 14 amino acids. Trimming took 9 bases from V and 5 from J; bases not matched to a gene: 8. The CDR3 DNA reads TGTGCCAGTGGACAGGGTGTGAGGACCGGGGAGCTGTTTTTT. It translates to CASGQGVRTGELFF.

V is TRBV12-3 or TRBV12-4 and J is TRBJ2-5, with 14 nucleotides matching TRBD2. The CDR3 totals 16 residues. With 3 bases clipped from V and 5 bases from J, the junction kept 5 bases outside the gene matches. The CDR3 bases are TGTGCCAGCAGTTTCCGACTAGCGGGGGGGCGGGAGACCCAGTACTTC. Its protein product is CASSFRLAGGRETQYF.

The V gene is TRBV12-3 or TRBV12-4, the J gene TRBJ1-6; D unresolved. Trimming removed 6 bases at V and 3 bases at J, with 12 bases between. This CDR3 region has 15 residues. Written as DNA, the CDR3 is TGTGCCAGCAGGGGCAGGATCGGCTATAATTCACCCCTCCACTTT. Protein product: CASRGRIGYNSPLHF.

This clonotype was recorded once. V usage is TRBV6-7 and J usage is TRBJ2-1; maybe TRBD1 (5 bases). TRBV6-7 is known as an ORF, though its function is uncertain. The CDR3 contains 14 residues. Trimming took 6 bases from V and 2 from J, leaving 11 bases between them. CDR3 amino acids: CASRPWTPYNEQFF. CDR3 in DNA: TGTGCCAGCAGACCCTGGACACCCTACAATGAGCAGTTCTTC.

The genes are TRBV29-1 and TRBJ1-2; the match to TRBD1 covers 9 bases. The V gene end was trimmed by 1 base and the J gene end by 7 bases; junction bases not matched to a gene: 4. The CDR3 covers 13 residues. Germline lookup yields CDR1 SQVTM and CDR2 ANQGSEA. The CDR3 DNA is TGCAGCGTTGAAGTGGGGACAGGGAGTGGCTACACCTTC. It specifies CSVEVGTGSGYTF.

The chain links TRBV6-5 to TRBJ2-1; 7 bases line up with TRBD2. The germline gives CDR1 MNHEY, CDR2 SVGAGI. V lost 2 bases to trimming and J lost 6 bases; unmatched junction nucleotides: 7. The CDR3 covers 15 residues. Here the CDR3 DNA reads TGTGCCAGCAGTTACGCGGGGGTTCGAGGCAATGAGCAGTTCTTC. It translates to CASSYAGVRGNEQFF.

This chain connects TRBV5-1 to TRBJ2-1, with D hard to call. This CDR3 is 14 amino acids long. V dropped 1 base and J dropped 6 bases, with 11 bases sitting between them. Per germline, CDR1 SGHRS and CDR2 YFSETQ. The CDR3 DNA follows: TGCGCCAGCAGCTTGACTGCCAACCCCAATGAGCAGTTCTTC. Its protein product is CASSLTANPNEQFF.